The present entry profiles one TCR beta chain with its context. The target antigen is unknown. A clone one base away is much larger, so this may be a read error. The CDR3 sequence is 13 residues long. The V end lost 3 bases, the J end lost 4 bases, and 8 bases lay between the germline ends. Germline-derived CDR1 and CDR2 are SGHDT and YYEEEE. From the 5' RACE reads, TCRdb called clonotypes with MiXCR, one entry per CDR3 protein. The sample yields some 220,000 distinct CDR3 sequences, 7% to 8% seen once. This sample was taken from a study of CD8 T cells in ankylosing spondylitis. Study-wide results and caveats: Earlier authors reported some of these motif variants in reactive arthritis synovial fluid and blood. A motif in TCR beta, a set of roughly eight highly homologous variants, appeared characteristic of ankylosing spondylitis blood.

The chain couples TRBV5-6 to TRBJ2-1; D may be TRBD2 (5 bases). This TCR derives from a male donor with ankylosing spondylitis. Source material: blood, either unsorted or a sorted T cell fraction (not recorded which). Here the CDR3 reads CASSCTSYNEQFF. The CDR3 DNA reads TGTGCCAGCAGCTGCACTAGTTACAATGAGCAGTTCTTC.